The clone carrying this TCR beta chain has just a few counts. Its specificity is unknown. This specimen comes from a study of regulatory T cells in long-lasting Graves disease. Whole-study results and caveats: Persistent Graves' patients had lower TCR diversity than newly diagnosed ones. Favored usage of TRBV28, TRBJ1-2 and TRBJ2-5 was recorded in persistent disease.

Time point noted: newly diagnosed GD, antithyroid drugs for less than 3 months. PBMCs were the source of the RNA used for TCR sequencing. CDR3 length equals 17 residues. CDR1 and CDR2 (germline): LNHDA, SQIVND (reference sequence). The germline V and J ends were trimmed by 3 bases and 6 bases, with 21 bases remaining between them. TCR beta libraries were built with iRepertoire HTBI primers and Arm-PCR of CDR3 regions. Authors' data handling: From all samples, identification returned 13 to 15 TRBJ and 60 to 80 TRBV segments. TCRdb re-analysed the multiplex PCR reads in MiXCR, keeping a single row per CDR3 protein. These V and J calls rely on TCRdb rather than the paper's analysis. The sample lists about 430,000 distinct CDR3 sequences; approximately 15% were seen once. These data also formed part of another study, on T cells in Graves' hyperthyroidism and ophthalmopathy.

This chain connects TRBV19 to TRBJ1-5; weak D call: TRBD1 (6 bases). The source is a woman aged 40 to 50 with Graves disease. The sequencing used peripheral blood mononuclear cells (PBMCs), collected at new diagnosis, from a patient treated with antithyroid drugs. CDR3 DNA: TGTGCCAGTAGTATTTGGGGGACACGGGGTGTCGGTCAGCCCCAGCATTTT. Translated: CASSIWGTRGVGQPQHF.